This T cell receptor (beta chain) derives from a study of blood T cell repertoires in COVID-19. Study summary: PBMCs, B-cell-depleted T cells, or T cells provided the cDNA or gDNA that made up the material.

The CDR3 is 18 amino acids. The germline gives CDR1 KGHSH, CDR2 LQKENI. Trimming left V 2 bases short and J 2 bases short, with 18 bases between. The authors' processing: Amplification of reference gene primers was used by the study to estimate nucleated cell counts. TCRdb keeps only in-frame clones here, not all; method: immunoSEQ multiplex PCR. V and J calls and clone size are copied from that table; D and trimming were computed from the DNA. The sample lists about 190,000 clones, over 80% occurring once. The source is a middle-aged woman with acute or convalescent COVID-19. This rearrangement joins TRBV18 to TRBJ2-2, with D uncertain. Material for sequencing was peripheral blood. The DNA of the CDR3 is TGTGCCAGCTCACCATTTCCGTACCGCAGGCAAAACACCGGGGAGCTGTTTTTT. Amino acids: CASSPFPYRRQNTGELFF.